The 15 T cell receptor beta chains given below trace back to one sample, sequenced in a study of T cells in Graves' hyperthyroidism and ophthalmopathy. TCR beta CDR3 regions were amplified from RNA. An initial round of RT-PCR targeting the TCR CDR3 relied on the HTBI primer set. TCRdb used MiXCR to reprocess the multiplex PCR reads, holding one entry per CDR3 protein. The sample carries approximately 430,000 distinct CDR3 sequences, about a sixth recorded once. Sequencing was carried out using blood. The receptors were sampled from a woman between 18 and 30 years old with Graves' hyperthyroidism.

This clonotype was seen at least ten times. The chain carries TRBV5-1 and TRBJ1-1, with a possible D match to TRBD1 (6 bases). Germline-derived CDR1 and CDR2 are SGHRS and YFSETQ. The CDR3 consists of 15 residues. V was shortened by 6 bases and J by 2 bases, with 17 bases between the two germline ends. The CDR3 loop is CASTAWGAGNTEAFF. The CDR3 coding sequence is TGCGCCAGCACGGCCTGGGGGGCTGGAAACACTGAAGCTTTCTTT.

In this sample, this clonotype turned up many times. The chain links TRBV6-2 or TRBV6-3 to TRBJ1-5; no definite D call. Trimming stripped 2 bases from V and 5 bases from J, with 16 bases between. CDR1 is MNHEY, CDR2 SVGEGT, per germline. The CDR3 is 16 residues long. The DNA of the CDR3 is TGTGCCAGCAGTTACGCCGCTAGCGGACGGGATCAGCCCCAGCATTTT. Translated, it gives CASSYAASGRDQPQHF.

In this sample, this clonotype turned up many times. J is TRBJ2-3 and V is TRBV15; D not resolved. Germline values: CDR1 LNHNV, CDR2 YYDKDF (reference sequence). With 1 base removed from V and 4 bases from J, the gap between germline ends came to 12 bases. The CDR3 is 15 amino acids. CDR3: CATSRVELESDTQYF. CDR3 DNA sequence: TGTGCCACCAGCAGAGTCGAGCTGGAGTCAGATACGCAGTATTTT. Complete variable domain (other parts from reference TRBV15 and TRBJ2-3): DAMVIQNPRYQVTQFGKPVTLSCSQTLNHNVMYWYQQKSSQAPKLLFHYYDKDFNNEADTPDNFQSRRPNTSFCFLDIRSPGLGDTAMYLCATSRVELESDTQYFGPGTRLTVL.

There are many counts of this clonotype. This sequence joins TRBV28 and TRBJ1-2; D is undetermined. V lost 4 bases and J lost 2, with 8 bases in between. In germline, CDR1 is MDHEN, CDR2 SYDVKM. This CDR3 is 13 amino acids long. The chain's CDR3 is CASSSYRNYGYTF. Here the CDR3 DNA reads TGTGCCAGCAGTTCATACAGAAACTATGGCTACACCTTC.

This chain uses TRBV7-9 with TRBJ1-1; D gene uncertain. The germline V gene has CDR1 SEHNR and CDR2 FQNEAQ (reference sequence). The V and J ends lost 5 bases and 0 bases respectively, with 13 bases between them. CDR3 length equals 15 residues. This CDR3 reads CASSLGWAVNTEAFF. DNA for the CDR3: TGTGCCAGCAGCCTTGGCTGGGCGGTGAACACTGAAGCTTTCTTT.

This clonotype occurred many times. The chain has TRBV18 and TRBJ2-3, with TRBD1 identical over 9 bases. Germline V lookup: CDR1 KGHSH, CDR2 LQKENI. There are 15 residues in the CDR3. V shed 6 bases and J 3 bases; nucleotides not matched to a gene: 7. The CDR3 nucleotides read TGTGCCAGCTCCCAACAGGGGGCGAGGACAGATACGCAGTATTTT. Protein product: CASSQQGARTDTQYF.

The sample holds many counts of this clonotype. V is TRBV27 and J is TRBJ2-5; D may match TRBD1 or TRBD2 (6 bases each). Germline V gene sequence: CDR1 MNHEY, CDR2 SMNVEV (reference sequence). V lost 2 bases to trimming and J lost 4 bases, with 14 bases between them. This CDR3 is built from 15 residues. The chain's CDR3 is CASSLVLGGRETQYF. The CDR3 DNA sequence: TGTGCCAGCAGTTTAGTACTAGGGGGGAGAGAGACCCAGTACTTC.

This clonotype showed up many times. The chain links TRBV6-1 to TRBJ2-2; 8 nucleotides agree with TRBD1. V lost 5 bases and J lost 4; bases outside the gene matches: 3. The CDR3 totals 14 residues. Germline CDR1 is MNHNS and CDR2 is SASEGT. The CDR3 reads CASSPGTGTGELFF. CDR3 sequence (DNA): TGTGCCAGCAGTCCCGGGACAGGCACCGGGGAGCTGTTTTTT.

This clonotype occurred many times. The chain couples TRBV20-1 to TRBJ1-1; 7 bases align to TRBD1. Germline CDR1 is DFQATT and CDR2 is SNEGSKA (reference sequence). The CDR3 has 12 residues. Here the CDR3 DNA reads TGCAGGCTAGGGGGCGCGAACACTGAAGCTTTCTTT. Translated, it gives CRLGGANTEAFF.

This clonotype was found many times. The rearrangement uses TRBV3-1 and TRBJ2-5; 9 nucleotides match TRBD2. CDR1 LGHDT and CDR2 YNNKEL come from the germline V gene (reference sequence). The CDR3 consists of 14 residues. V dropped 8 bases and J dropped 5; count of bases not matched to a gene: 9. The CDR3 spells CASEASGIRETQYF. For the CDR3, the DNA is TGTGCCAGCGAGGCTAGCGGGATACGGGAGACCCAGTACTTC.

The chain couples TRBV12-3 or TRBV12-4 to TRBJ1-5; D may be TRBD1 (5 bases). V was pared by 0 bases and J by 0 bases, with 9 bases between. The CDR3 length is 16 residues. Here the CDR3 reads CASSLAGGNSNQPQHF. The CDR3 nucleotides are TGTGCCAGCAGTTTAGCGGGGGGGAATAGCAATCAGCCCCAGCATTTT.

This clonotype showed up many times. The rearrangement links TRBV18 to TRBJ2-3, with D tentatively TRBD1 (7 bases). Deletions cut 0 bases from V and 2 bases from J, with 12 bases between. CDR1 is KGHSH and CDR2 is LQKENI in the germline V gene. The CDR3 contains 16 residues. The CDR3 spells CASSPPEGATTDTQYF. DNA of the CDR3: TGTGCCAGCTCACCACCGGAGGGGGCTACCACAGATACGCAGTATTTT.

This clonotype was observed many times. V is TRBV12-3 or TRBV12-4 and J is TRBJ1-1, with D maybe TRBD1 (5 bases). The CDR3 loop spans 13 amino acids. Trimming pared 3 bases from V and 4 bases from J, leaving 9 bases between. The CDR3 DNA reads TGTGCCAGCAGTTTCCAGGGCGGCACTGAAGCTTTCTTT. Translated, it gives CASSFQGGTEAFF.

There are many counts of this clonotype. The gene calls are TRBV12-3 or TRBV12-4 and TRBJ2-1; 11 bases are a match to TRBD2. J lost 6 bases, V lost 5 bases, and 6 bases had no gene match. The CDR3 loop spans 15 amino acids. The CDR3: CASSPGTSGPNEQFF. The CDR3 DNA is TGTGCCAGCAGTCCCGGGACTAGCGGCCCCAATGAGCAGTTCTTC.

There are many counts of this clonotype. The chain combines TRBV10-2 with TRBJ2-1; 13 bases fit TRBD2. V dropped 4 bases and J dropped 8; count of bases not matched to a gene: 8. CDR3 length: 16 amino acids. Germline V CDR1 and CDR2: WSHSY, SAAADI. DNA for the CDR3: TGCGCCAGCAGTGGAGGCGGGACTAGCGGGGTGTATGAGCAGTTCTTC. This sequence encodes CASSGGGTSGVYEQFF.